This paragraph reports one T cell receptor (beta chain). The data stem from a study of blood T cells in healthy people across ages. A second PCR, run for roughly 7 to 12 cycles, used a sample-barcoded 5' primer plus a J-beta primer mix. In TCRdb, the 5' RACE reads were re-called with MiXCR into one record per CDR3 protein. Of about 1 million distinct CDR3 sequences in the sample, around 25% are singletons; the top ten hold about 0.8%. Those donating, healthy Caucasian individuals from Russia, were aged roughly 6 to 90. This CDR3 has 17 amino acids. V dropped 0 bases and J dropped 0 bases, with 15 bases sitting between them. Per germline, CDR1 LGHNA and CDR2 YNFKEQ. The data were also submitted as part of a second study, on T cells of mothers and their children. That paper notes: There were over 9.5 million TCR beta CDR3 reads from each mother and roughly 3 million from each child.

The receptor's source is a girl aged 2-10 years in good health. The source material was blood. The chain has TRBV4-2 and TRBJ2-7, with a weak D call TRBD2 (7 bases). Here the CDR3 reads CASSQEGRGLGSYEQYF. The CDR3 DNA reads TGTGCCAGCAGCCAAGAGGGGCGGGGGCTCGGCTCCTACGAGCAGTACTTC.